This note documents a single T cell receptor beta chain sequence. The antigen is not known. Treatment described: about 20 received Ad26.COV2.S at low or high dose, single or two shots; five or six received placebo; per-sample allocation not given. On day 63 after the first injection, vaccine and placebo recipients gave samples. Donation was by an adult aged 18-55 years who was in Boston. An Ad26 vector expressing Wuhan-strain SARS-CoV-2 spike served as the vaccine. The data are from a study of Ad26.COV2.S vaccination and SARS-CoV-2 variants. Overall study context: Ad26.COV2.S given intramuscularly, once or twice 56 days apart. Findings and limits, study-wide: Non-spike TCR breadth was similar in vaccine and placebo recipients.

This CDR3 is 13 amino acids long. Germline assignment: CDR1 SGHAT and CDR2 FQNNGV. Trimming pared 0 bases from V and 9 bases from J, leaving 9 bases between. The method was immunoSEQ multiplex PCR; TCRdb's version includes in-frame clones alone and lacks a portion of them. The sample carries about 350,000 clones, roughly 81% recorded once. The J gene is TRBJ2-1, the V gene TRBV11-2; no clear D gene. The source was peripheral blood, collected in a trial of Ad26.COV2.S vaccine versus placebo. The TCR sequence derives from a person between 18 and 65 years old who received the Ad26.COV2.S COVID-19 vaccine or a placebo. The CDR3 loop reads CASSLEVGREQFF. For the CDR3, the DNA is TGTGCCAGCAGCTTAGAGGTAGGACGTGAGCAGTTCTTC. The full variable domain, completed using reference TRBV11-2 and TRBJ2-1, is EAGVAQSPRYKIIEKRQSVAFWCNPISGHATLYWYQQILGQGPKLLIQFQNNGVVDDSQLPKDRFSAERLKGVDSTLKIQPAKLEDSAVYLCASSLEVGREQFFGPGTRLTVL.